This T cell receptor (beta chain) originates from a study of T cell repertoires in cytomegalovirus infection. Study overall: Newly reported HLA-C-restricted and thoroughly characterized HLA-B-restricted CMV epitopes were employed. Indications of both CMV infection and matching HLA type were provided by public TCR beta signatures. Overall study findings and caveats: Across the ex vivo response, the dominant clonotypes were HLA-C-restricted CMV-specific TCR beta clonotypes. The cumulative frequency of public TCR beta families distinguished individuals who carried CMV together with the relevant HLA.

TCRdb processed the reads anew with MiXCR; each CDR3 protein has one entry. This table holds around 360,000 distinct CDR3 sequences, just under 35% found once. The sample holds a few counts of this clonotype. Its specificity is unknown. The CDR3 extends over 14 amino acids. Germline trimming cut 5 bases from V and 3 bases from J; bases unmatched to any gene: 5. V usage is TRBV12-3 or TRBV12-4 and J usage is TRBJ1-1; TRBD1 aligns across 8 bases. Sample: cultured PBMCs, taken from culture after CMV antigen stimulation. The clonotype was recovered from a human donor in good health (CMV status not recorded). Some clones in this sample may be carry-over from other donors' samples. The CDR3 coding sequence is TGTGCCAGCAGTACCCGGACAGGGTACACTGAAGCTTTCTTT. Translating gives CASSTRTGYTEAFF.